This T cell receptor (beta chain) stems from a study of T cell responses to AZD1222 COVID-19 vaccine. Study-wide background: Second-dose timings of about 4 or about 12 weeks were pooled. General study findings and limits: Just a handful of people given AZD1222 tested seropositive at baseline. Spike regions recognized by vaccine-associated CD4 TCRs spanned the protein, led by 160-218 and 743-854.

In germline, CDR1 is SGHRS, CDR2 YFSETQ. The CDR3 extends over 14 amino acids. V was trimmed by 2 bases and J by 4 bases, leaving 12 bases between them. The repertoire was sequenced with immunoSEQ multiplex PCR; TCRdb's copy has only in-frame clones and lacks some. The sample holds about 180,000 clones, around 87% seen once. This clone appeared once. Antigen: not known. This receptor was taken from an adult in good health. The V gene is TRBV5-1, the J gene TRBJ1-2; D perhaps matches TRBD1 (5 bases). Material: peripheral blood, obtained on day 0 of AZD1222 vaccination. The CDR3 DNA reads TGCGCCAGCAGCTTAGAGGGGCTGTCCTATGGCTACACCTTC. This sequence encodes CASSLEGLSYGYTF.